The present TCR beta chain was sequenced within a study of cytomegalovirus exposure and HLA in healthy donors. Study-wide context: Unique TCRs from HLA-typed donors, 85 million to 100 million of them, were held in an early data release.

The PCR was carried out with 60 Vbeta primers and 13 Jbeta primers. Sequenced by immunoSEQ multiplex PCR; TCRdb stores in-frame clones only, minus some. The top ten hold around 3.1% of the sample, which has about 160,000 clones, 78% seen once. Trimming took 2 bases from V and 1 from J, leaving 12 bases between them. Germline-derived CDR1 and CDR2 are KGHSH and LQKENI. This CDR3 spans 16 amino acids. The chain has TRBV18 and TRBJ1-3; D is uncertain. Sequencing used PBMCs. This receptor was taken from a woman in her thirties or forties in good health and CMV-seronegative. CDR3: CASSPFGELSGNTIYF. As DNA, the CDR3 is TGTGCCAGCTCACCATTTGGGGAGCTTTCTGGAAACACCATATATTTT.